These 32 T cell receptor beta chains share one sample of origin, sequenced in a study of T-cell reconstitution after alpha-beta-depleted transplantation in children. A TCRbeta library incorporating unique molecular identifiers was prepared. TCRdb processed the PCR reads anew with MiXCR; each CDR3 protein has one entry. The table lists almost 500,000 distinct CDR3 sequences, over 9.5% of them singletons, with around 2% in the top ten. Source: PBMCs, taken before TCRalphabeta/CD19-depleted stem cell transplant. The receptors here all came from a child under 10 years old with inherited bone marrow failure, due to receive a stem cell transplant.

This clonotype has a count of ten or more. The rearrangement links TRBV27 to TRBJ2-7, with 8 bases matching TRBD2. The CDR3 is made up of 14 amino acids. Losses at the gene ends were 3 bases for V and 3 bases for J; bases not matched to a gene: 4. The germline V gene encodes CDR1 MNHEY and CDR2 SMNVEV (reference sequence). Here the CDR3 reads CASSFSGALYEQYF. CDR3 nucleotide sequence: TGTGCCAGCAGTTTTAGCGGGGCACTCTACGAGCAGTACTTC.

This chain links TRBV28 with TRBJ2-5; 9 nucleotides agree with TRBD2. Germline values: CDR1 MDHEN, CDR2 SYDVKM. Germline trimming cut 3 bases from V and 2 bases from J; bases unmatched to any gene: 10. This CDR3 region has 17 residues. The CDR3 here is CASSFTLTSGRQETQYF. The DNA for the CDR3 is TGTGCCAGCAGTTTTACCCTGACTAGCGGTAGACAAGAGACCCAGTACTTC.

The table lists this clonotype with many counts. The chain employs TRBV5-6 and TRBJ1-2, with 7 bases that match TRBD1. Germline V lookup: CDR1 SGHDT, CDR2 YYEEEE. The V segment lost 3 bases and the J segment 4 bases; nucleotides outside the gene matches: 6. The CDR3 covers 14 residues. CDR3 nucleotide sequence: TGTGCCAGCAGCTCACAGGGGATCGGCTATGGCTACACCTTC. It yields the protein CASSSQGIGYGYTF. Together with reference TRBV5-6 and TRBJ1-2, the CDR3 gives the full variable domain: DAGVTQSPTHLIKTRGQQVTLRCSPKSGHDTVSWYQQALGQGPQFIFQYYEEEERQRGNFPDRFSGHQFPNYSSELNVNALLLGDSALYLCASSSQGIGYGYTFGSGTRLTVV.

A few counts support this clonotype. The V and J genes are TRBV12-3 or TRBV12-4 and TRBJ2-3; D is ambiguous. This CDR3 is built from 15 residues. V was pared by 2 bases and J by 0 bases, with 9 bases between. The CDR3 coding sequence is TGTGCCAGCAGTTTATTGGCCCTCAGCACAGATACGCAGTATTTT. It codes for CASSLLALSTDTQYF.

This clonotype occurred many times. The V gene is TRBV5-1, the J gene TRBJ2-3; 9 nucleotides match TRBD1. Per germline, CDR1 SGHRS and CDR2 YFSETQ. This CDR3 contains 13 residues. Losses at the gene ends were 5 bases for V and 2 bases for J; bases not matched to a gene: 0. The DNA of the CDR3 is TGCGCCAGCAGACAGGGGGCCACAGATACGCAGTATTTT. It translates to CASRQGATDTQYF.

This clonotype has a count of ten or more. For the CDR3, the DNA is TGTGCCATCAGTACCGCCCCTGGGGCTTGGGACTATGGCTACACCTTC. The encoded protein is CAISTAPGAWDYGYTF. The rearrangement links TRBV10-3 to TRBJ1-2; maybe TRBD1 (5 bases). The length of the CDR3 is 16 residues. Trimming took off 5 bases at V and 3 bases at J, with 19 bases between the two ends. The germline V gene has CDR1 ENHRY and CDR2 SYGVKD.

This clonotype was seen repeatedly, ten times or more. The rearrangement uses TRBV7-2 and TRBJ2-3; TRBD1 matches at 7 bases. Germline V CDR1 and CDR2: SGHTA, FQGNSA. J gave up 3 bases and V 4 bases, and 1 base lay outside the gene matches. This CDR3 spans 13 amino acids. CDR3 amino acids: CASSSTGTDTQYF. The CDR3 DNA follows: TGTGCCAGCAGCTCGACAGGGACAGATACGCAGTATTTT. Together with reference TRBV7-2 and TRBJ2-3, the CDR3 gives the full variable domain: GAGVSQSPSNKVTEKGKDVELRCDPISGHTALYWYRQSLGQGLEFLIYFQGNSAPDKSGLPSDRFSAERTGGSVSTLTIQRTQQEDSAVYLCASSSTGTDTQYFGPGTRLTVL.

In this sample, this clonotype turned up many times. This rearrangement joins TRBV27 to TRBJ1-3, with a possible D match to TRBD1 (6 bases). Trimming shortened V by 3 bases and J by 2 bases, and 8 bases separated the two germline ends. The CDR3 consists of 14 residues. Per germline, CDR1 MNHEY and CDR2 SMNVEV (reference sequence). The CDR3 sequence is CASSLRGTGNTIYF. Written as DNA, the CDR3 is TGTGCCAGCAGTTTGAGGGGGACTGGAAACACCATATATTTT.

CDR3 in DNA: TGCAGTGCTAGAGCCGTAGGGGTTAACAATGAGCAGTTCTTC. Protein: CSARAVGVNNEQFF. V and J are TRBV20-1 and TRBJ2-1; TRBD1 is a possible D gene (5 bases). The CDR3 consists of 14 residues. The V end lost 1 base, the J end lost 5 bases, and 12 bases lay between the germline ends. CDR1 DFQATT and CDR2 SNEGSKA come from the germline V gene (reference sequence).

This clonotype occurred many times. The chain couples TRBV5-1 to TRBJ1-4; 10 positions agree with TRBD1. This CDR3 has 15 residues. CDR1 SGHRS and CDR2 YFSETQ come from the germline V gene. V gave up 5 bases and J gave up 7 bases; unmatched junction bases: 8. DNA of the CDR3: TGCGCCAGCAGTCGGGACAGGGGCGGTAGTGAAAAACTGTTTTTT. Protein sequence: CASSRDRGGSEKLFF.

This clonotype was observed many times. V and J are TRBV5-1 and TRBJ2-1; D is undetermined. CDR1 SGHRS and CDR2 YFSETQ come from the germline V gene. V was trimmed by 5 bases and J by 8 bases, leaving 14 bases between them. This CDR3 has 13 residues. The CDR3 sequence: CASRFTSDDEQFF. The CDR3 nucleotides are TGCGCCAGCAGGTTTACAAGCGACGATGAGCAGTTCTTC.

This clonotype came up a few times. The CDR3 DNA follows: TGTGCCAGCAGGAGCCCCGGGGGGAGTAGGGATACGCAGTATTTT. It translates to CASRSPGGSRDTQYF. The chain has TRBV6-1 and TRBJ2-3; 7 nucleotides align to TRBD2. The CDR3 has 15 amino acids. V lost 6 bases, J lost 6 bases, and 12 bases stayed unmatched. The germline V gene has CDR1 MNHNS and CDR2 SASEGT.

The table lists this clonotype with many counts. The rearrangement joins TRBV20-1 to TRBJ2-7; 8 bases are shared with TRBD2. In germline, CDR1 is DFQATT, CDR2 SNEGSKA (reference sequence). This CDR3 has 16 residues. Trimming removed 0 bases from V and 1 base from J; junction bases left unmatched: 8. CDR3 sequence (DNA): TGCAGTGCTAGAGATCCCTCAACTAGCGGTTCCTACGAGCAGTACTTC. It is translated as CSARDPSTSGSYEQYF.

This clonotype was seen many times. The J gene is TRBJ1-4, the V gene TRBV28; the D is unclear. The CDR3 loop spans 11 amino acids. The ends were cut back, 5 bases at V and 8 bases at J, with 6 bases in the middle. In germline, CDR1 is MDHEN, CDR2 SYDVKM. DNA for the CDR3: TGTGCCAGCAGTAAAGAGGAAAAACTGTTTTTT. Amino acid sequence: CASSKEEKLFF.

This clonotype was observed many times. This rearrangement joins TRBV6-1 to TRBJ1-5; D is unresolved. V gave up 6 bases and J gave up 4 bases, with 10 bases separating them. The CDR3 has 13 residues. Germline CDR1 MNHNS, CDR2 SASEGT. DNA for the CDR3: TGTGCCAGCAGCTTGACGTTGAATCAGCCCCAGCATTTT. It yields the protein CASSLTLNQPQHF.

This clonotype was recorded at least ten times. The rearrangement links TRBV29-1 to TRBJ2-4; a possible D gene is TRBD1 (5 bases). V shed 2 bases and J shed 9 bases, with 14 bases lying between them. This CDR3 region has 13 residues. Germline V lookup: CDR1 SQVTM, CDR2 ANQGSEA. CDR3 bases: TGCAGCGTTGAACAGGGCCGGCCGGGCATTCAGTACTTC. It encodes CSVEQGRPGIQYF.

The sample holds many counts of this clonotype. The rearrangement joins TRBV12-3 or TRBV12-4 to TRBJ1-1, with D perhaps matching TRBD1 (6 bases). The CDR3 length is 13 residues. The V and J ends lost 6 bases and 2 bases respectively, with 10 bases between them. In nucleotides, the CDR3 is TGTGCCAGCAGAATACAGGGAAACACTGAAGCTTTCTTT. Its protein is CASRIQGNTEAFF.

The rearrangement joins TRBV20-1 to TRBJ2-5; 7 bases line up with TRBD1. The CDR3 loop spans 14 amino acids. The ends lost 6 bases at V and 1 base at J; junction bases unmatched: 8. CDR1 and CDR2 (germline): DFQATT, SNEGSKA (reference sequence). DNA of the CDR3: TGCAGTGCCACCAAGGGACAGTTCCAAGAGACCCAGTACTTC. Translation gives CSATKGQFQETQYF.

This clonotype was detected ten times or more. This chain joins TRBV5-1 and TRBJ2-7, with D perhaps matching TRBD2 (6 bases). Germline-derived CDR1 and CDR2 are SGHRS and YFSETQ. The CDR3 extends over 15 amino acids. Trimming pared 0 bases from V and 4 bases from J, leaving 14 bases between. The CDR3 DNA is TGCGCCAGCAGCTTGGGGGTTAAAGGGAGGTACGAGCAGTACTTC. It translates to CASSLGVKGRYEQYF.

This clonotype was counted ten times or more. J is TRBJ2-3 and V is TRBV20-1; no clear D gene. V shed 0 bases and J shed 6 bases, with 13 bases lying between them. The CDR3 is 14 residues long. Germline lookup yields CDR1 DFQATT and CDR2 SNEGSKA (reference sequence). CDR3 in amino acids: CSARDILVSDTQYF. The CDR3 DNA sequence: TGCAGTGCTAGAGATATCTTGGTATCGGATACGCAGTATTTT.

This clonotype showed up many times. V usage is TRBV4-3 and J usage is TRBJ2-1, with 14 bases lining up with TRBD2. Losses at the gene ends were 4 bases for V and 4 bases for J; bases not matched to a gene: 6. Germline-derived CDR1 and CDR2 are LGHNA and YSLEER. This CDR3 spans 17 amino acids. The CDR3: CASSLGLAGGVYNEQFF. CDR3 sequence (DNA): TGCGCCAGCAGCCTTGGACTAGCGGGAGGAGTATACAATGAGCAGTTCTTC.

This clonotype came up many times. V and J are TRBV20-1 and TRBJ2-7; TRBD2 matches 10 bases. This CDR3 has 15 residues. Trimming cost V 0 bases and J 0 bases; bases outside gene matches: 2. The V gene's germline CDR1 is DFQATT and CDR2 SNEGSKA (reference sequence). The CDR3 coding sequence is TGCAGTGCTAGAGATAGCGGGAGGTTCTCCTACGAGCAGTACTTC. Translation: CSARDSGRFSYEQYF.

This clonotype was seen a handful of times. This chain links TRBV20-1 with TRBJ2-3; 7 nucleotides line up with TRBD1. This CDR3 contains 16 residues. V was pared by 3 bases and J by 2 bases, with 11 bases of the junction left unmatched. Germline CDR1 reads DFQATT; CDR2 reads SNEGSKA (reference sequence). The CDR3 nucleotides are TGCAGTGCTAGCGGGGCCGGGACAGCCCTCACAGATACGCAGTATTTT. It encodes CSASGAGTALTDTQYF.

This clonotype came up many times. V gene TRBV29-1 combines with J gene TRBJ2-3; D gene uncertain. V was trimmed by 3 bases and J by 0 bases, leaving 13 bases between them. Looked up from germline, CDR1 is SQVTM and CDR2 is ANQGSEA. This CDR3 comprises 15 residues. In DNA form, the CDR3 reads TGCAGCGTTGACTCGGGCGAATCTAGCACAGATACGCAGTATTTT. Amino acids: CSVDSGESSTDTQYF.

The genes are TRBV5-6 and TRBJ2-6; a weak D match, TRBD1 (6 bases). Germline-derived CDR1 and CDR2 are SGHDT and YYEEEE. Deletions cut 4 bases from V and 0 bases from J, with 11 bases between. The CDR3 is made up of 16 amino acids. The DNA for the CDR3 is TGTGCCAGCAGCCGACAGGCCTACTCTGGGGCCAACGTCCTGACTTTC. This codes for CASSRQAYSGANVLTF. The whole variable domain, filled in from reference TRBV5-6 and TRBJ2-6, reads DAGVTQSPTHLIKTRGQQVTLRCSPKSGHDTVSWYQQALGQGPQFIFQYYEEEERQRGNFPDRFSGHQFPNYSSELNVNALLLGDSALYLCASSRQAYSGANVLTFGAGSRLTVL.

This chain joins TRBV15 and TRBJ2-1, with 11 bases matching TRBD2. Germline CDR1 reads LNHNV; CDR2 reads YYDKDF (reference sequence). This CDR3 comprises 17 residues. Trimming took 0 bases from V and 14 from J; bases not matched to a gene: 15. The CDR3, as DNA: TGTGCCACCAGCAGAGATAGAGGTAGCGGGAGGGTTTTGTCCGAGTTCTTC. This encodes CATSRDRGSGRVLSEFF.

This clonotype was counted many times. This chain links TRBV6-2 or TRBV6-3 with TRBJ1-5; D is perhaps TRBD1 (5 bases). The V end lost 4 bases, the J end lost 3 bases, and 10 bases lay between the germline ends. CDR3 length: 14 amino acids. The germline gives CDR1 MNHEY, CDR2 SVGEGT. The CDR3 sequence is CASSSQGTNQPQHF. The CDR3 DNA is TGTGCCAGCAGTTCCCAGGGCACCAATCAGCCCCAGCATTTT.

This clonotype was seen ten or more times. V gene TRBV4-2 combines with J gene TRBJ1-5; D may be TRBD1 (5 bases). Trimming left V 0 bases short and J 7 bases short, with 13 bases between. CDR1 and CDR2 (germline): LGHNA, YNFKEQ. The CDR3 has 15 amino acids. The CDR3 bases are TGTGCCAGCAGCCAAGATGGGACGGCGTGGCAGCCCCAGCATTTT. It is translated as CASSQDGTAWQPQHF.

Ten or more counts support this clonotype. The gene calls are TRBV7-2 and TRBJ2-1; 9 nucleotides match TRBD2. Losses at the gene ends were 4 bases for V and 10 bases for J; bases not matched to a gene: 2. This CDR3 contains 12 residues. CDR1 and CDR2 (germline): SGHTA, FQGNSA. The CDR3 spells CASSSGLAEQFF. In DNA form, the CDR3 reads TGTGCCAGCAGCTCCGGACTAGCGGAGCAGTTCTTC.

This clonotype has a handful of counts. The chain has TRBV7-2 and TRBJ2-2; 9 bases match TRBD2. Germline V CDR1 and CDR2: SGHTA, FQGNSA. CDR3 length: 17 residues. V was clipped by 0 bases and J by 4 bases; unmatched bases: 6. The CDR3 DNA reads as TGTGCCAGCAGCTTAGCGCGGCTAGCGGGACTCACCGGGGAGCTGTTTTTT. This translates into CASSLARLAGLTGELFF.

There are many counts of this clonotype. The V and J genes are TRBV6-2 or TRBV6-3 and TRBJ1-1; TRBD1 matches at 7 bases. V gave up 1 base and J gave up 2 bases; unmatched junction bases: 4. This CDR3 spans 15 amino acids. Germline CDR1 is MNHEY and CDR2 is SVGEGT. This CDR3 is CASSYWDRPNTEAFF. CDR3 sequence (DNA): TGTGCCAGCAGTTACTGGGACAGACCCAACACTGAAGCTTTCTTT.

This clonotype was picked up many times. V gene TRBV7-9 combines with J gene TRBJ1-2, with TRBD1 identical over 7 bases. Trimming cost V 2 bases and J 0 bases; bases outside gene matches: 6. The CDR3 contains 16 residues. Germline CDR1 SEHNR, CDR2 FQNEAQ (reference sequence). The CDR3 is CASSLQDRASNYGYTF. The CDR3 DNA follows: TGTGCCAGCAGCTTACAAGACAGGGCCTCTAACTATGGCTACACCTTC.